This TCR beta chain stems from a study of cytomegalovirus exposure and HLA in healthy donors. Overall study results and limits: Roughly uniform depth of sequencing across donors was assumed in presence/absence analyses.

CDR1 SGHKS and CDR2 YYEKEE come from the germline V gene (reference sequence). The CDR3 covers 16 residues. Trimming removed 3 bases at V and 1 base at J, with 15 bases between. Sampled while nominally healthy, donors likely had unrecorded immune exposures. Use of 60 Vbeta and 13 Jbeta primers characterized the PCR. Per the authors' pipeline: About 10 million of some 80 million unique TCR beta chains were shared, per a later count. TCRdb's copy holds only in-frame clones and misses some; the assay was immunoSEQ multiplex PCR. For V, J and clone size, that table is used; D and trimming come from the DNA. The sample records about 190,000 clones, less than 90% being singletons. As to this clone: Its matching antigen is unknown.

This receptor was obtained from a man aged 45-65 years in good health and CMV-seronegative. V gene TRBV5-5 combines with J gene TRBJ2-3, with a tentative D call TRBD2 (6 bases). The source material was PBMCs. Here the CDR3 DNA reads TGTGCCAGCAGCTCGACTAGGGGCGTCGGCACAGATACGCAGTATTTT. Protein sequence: CASSSTRGVGTDTQYF.